The sequence of this T cell receptor beta chain was determined in a study of response to subunit inactivated influenza vaccine. Findings and caveats of the study: T cells newly recruited by each seasonal influenza vaccination are few, the authors suggested.

One entry per CDR3 protein results from TCRdb running MiXCR on the RT-PCR reads. The data show 750,000 to 850,000 distinct CDR3 sequences, 18% seen once. On this clonotype itself: The antigen remains unidentified.

Trimming at V came to 0 bases and at J to 7 bases, leaving 13 bases not matched to a gene. The CDR3 spans 17 residues. Germline CDR1 is SGDLS and CDR2 is YYNGEE. This TCR derives from a man aged 50-59 years who received an inactivated influenza vaccine. V and J are TRBV9 and TRBJ1-2, with 9 bases identical to TRBD1. The starting material was PBMCs from blood, obtained more than 4 days after vaccination. CDR3 nucleotides: TGTGCCAGCAGCGTAGGATCGGGGGGACAGGGCCTTAGTGGCTACACCTTC. It encodes CASSVGSGGQGLSGYTF.